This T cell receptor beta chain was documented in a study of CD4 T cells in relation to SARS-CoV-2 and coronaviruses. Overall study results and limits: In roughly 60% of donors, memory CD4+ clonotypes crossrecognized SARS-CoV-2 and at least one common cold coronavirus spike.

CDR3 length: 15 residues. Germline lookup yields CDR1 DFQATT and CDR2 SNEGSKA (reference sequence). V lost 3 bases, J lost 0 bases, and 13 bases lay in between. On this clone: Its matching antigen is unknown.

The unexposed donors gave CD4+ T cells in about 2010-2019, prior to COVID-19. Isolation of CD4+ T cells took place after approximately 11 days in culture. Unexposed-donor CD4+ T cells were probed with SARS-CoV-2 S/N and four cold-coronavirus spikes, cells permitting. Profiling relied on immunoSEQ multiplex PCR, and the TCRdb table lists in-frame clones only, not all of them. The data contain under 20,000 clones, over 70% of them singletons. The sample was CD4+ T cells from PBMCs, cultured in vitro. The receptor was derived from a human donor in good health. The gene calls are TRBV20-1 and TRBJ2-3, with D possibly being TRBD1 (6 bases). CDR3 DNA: TGCAGTGCTAGTCGTGGGGGCCAAAGCACAGATACGCAGTATTTT. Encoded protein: CSASRGGQSTDTQYF.